These 29 T cell receptor beta chains were sequenced from one sample in a study of blood T cell repertoires in COVID-19 (dated by TCRdb to 2018 to 2020). Libraries came from the immunoSEQ multiplex PCR assay. TCRdb provides this immuneACCESS table in a form limited to in-frame rearrangements. Some clones are lacking; in checked studies, under half of them reflect an unresolved V gene, and why the rest are absent is not known. In this sample the table shows 150,000 or so clones, about 85% of which occur a single time. Together, the top ten hold 0.6% to 0.7% of the sample. Sequencing was done on a sample of peripheral blood. These receptors were taken from a man aged 60 to 69 with COVID-19, enrolled during active disease.

In this sample, this clone turned up a few times. The chain couples TRBV7-9 to TRBJ2-5; possibly TRBD1 for D (5 bases). The CDR3 has 15 amino acids. From germline, CDR1 is SEHNR and CDR2 FQNEAQ (reference sequence). V was trimmed by 6 bases and J by 2 bases, leaving 16 bases between them. CDR3 in DNA: TGTGCCAGCAGACCAAAGCTGCAGGGTCAAGAGACCCAGTACTTC. The encoded protein is CASRPKLQGQETQYF. Together with reference TRBV7-9 and TRBJ2-5, the CDR3 gives the full variable domain: DTGVSQNPRHKITKRGQNVTFRCDPISEHNRLYWYRQTLGQGPEFLTYFQNEAQLEKSRLLSDRFSAERPKGSFSTLEIQRTEQGDSAMYLCASRPKLQGQETQYFGPGTRLLVL.

The chain links TRBV6-2 or TRBV6-3 to TRBJ2-5; 11 nucleotides align to TRBD2. The germline gives CDR1 MNHEY, CDR2 SVGEGT. CDR3 size: 16 residues. J gave up 4 bases and V 6 bases, and 10 bases lay outside the gene matches. This CDR3 reads CASSRQGLAVGETQYF. CDR3 in DNA: TGTGCCAGCAGCCGACAGGGACTAGCGGTAGGAGAGACCCAGTACTTC.

The chain recombines TRBV6-5 with TRBJ1-5; 7 bases are a match to TRBD1. V dropped 6 bases and J dropped 4; count of bases not matched to a gene: 6. This CDR3 region has 14 residues. In germline, CDR1 is MNHEY, CDR2 SVGAGI. For the CDR3, the DNA is TGTGCCAGCAGGGAGACAGGGACAAATCAGCCCCAGCATTTT. Protein sequence: CASRETGTNQPQHF.

The CDR3, as DNA: TGTGCTAGTGGTTTGGTTCCGACAGGGATCGGATATGGCTACACCTTC. This encodes CASGLVPTGIGYGYTF. The chain has TRBV12-5 and TRBJ1-2; the match to TRBD1 covers 7 bases. Trimming took 0 bases from V and 5 from J; bases not matched to a gene: 9. This CDR3 spans 16 amino acids. Germline CDR1 reads LGHNT; CDR2 reads FRNRAP.

This clone was observed a few times. The chain is built from TRBV3-1 (or the pseudogene TRBV3-2) and TRBJ1-2; D gene uncertain. Trimming removed 4 bases from V and 5 bases from J, with 23 bases in between. The CDR3 runs to 17 residues. The germline V gene has CDR1 LGHDT and CDR2 YNNKEL (reference sequence). The CDR3 protein is CASSPTPWASSRYGYTF. CDR3 DNA: TGTGCCAGCAGCCCCACACCTTGGGCCTCCAGTAGGTATGGCTACACCTTC.

The chain couples TRBV5-1 to TRBJ2-1; D may be TRBD2 (6 bases). With 3 bases removed from V and 5 bases from J, the gap between germline ends came to 15 bases. Germline V gene lookup returns CDR1 SGHRS and CDR2 YFSETQ. There are 15 residues in the CDR3. CDR3 region: CASSSTSGGDNEQFF. CDR3 DNA sequence: TGCGCCAGCAGCTCGACTAGTGGGGGAGACAATGAGCAGTTCTTC.

This sequence joins TRBV5-4 and TRBJ2-2, with 10 positions matching TRBD2. The CDR3 is 16 amino acids. Germline lookup yields CDR1 SGHNT and CDR2 YYREEE (reference sequence). V gave up 9 bases and J gave up 7 bases; unmatched junction bases: 15. The CDR3 DNA follows: TGTGCCATCCAGACCGCTAGCGGGGGTCATGGCGGGGAGCTGTTTTTT. It translates to CAIQTASGGHGGELFF.

CDR3 DNA: TGTGCCATCACGGGGGGCCAGGATCAGCCCCAGCATTTT. This gives the protein CAITGGQDQPQHF. This chain connects TRBV10-3 to TRBJ1-5, with D perhaps TRBD1 (6 bases). Germline values: CDR1 ENHRY, CDR2 SYGVKD. V gave up 7 bases and J gave up 5 bases, with 12 bases separating them. This CDR3 spans 13 amino acids.

The J gene is TRBJ2-7, the V gene TRBV11-3; D remains unclear. V was trimmed by 1 base and J by 3 bases, leaving 7 bases between them. Germline CDR1 SGHNT, CDR2 YENEEA. This CDR3 has 13 residues. The CDR3 loop is CASSLVGLYEQYF. The CDR3 coding sequence is TGTGCCAGCAGCTTAGTGGGCCTCTACGAGCAGTACTTC.

The V gene is TRBV7-6, the J gene TRBJ2-7; 10 bases match TRBD2. CDR1 is SGHVS, CDR2 FNYEAQ, per germline. Trimming took 5 bases from V and 8 from J; bases not matched to a gene: 6. There are 13 residues in the CDR3. DNA for the CDR3: TGTGCCAGCAGCCTAGGGACTAGCGAGCAGCAGTACTTC. It translates to CASSLGTSEQQYF.

The V gene is TRBV19, the J gene TRBJ1-1, with 8 positions matching TRBD1. V shed 5 bases, J shed 5 bases, and the junction held 4 bases outside the gene matches. Germline-derived CDR1 and CDR2 are LNHDA and SQIVND (reference sequence). The CDR3 consists of 13 residues. The CDR3 DNA reads as TGTGCCAGTAGTGGGACAGGATGGACTGAAGCTTTCTTT. Amino acids: CASSGTGWTEAFF.

This clone was observed a handful of times. The chain employs TRBV28 and TRBJ1-1, with D perhaps matching TRBD1 (6 bases). CDR1 and CDR2 from the germline V gene are MDHEN and SYDVKM. Trimming pared 6 bases from V and 5 bases from J, leaving 19 bases between. This CDR3 has 15 residues. The CDR3, as DNA: TGTGCCAGCAGCCGCGGGGGGGCGCGGTTAACTGAAGCTTTCTTT. The encoded protein is CASSRGGARLTEAFF.

About this clone: The sample holds other DNA sequences that translate to the same CDR3. J is TRBJ1-5 and V is TRBV4-3, with 9 positions matching TRBD1. CDR1 and CDR2 (germline): LGHNA, YSLEER. The J segment lost 5 bases and the V segment lost 4 bases, leaving 6 bases of the junction unmatched. The CDR3 has 15 residues. CDR3 residues: CASSPGTGRDQPQHF. The CDR3 DNA sequence: TGCGCCAGCAGCCCAGGGACAGGGAGAGATCAGCCCCAGCATTTT.

The J gene is TRBJ1-6, the V gene TRBV6-5; 9 bases are a match to TRBD1. Germline V lookup: CDR1 MNHEY, CDR2 SVGAGI. The CDR3 contains 14 residues. Trimming cost V 5 bases and J 9 bases; bases outside gene matches: 5. The CDR3 sequence: CASSMGQGGSPLHF. The CDR3 nucleotides read TGTGCCAGCAGTATGGGACAGGGTGGTTCACCCCTCCACTTT.

The chain joins TRBV6-1 to TRBJ1-5; D not certain. The CDR3 has 15 amino acids. Germline CDR1 MNHNS, CDR2 SASEGT. Trimming pared 0 bases from V and 3 bases from J, leaving 9 bases between. The CDR3 DNA reads TGTGCCAGCAGTGAAGCGGGCCTTTTCAATCAGCCCCAGCATTTT. This translates into CASSEAGLFNQPQHF.

V usage is TRBV4-2 and J usage is TRBJ2-5, with 12 bases matching TRBD2. The CDR3 spans 17 residues. Looked up from germline, CDR1 is LGHNA and CDR2 is YNFKEQ. Germline trimming cut 4 bases from V and 1 base from J; bases unmatched to any gene: 7. For the CDR3, the DNA is TGTGCCAGCAGCCCTCGGACTAGCGGGATTGGCCAAGAGACCCAGTACTTC. Its translation is CASSPRTSGIGQETQYF.

CDR3 DNA sequence: TGTGCCAGCAGCCAGCCGACACAGGGGGTAAACGATGGCTACACCTTC. Translating it yields CASSQPTQGVNDGYTF. V is TRBV3-1 (or the pseudogene TRBV3-2) and J is TRBJ1-2, with TRBD1 matching over 8 bases. The CDR3 is 16 amino acids. Germline trimming cut 3 bases from V and 6 bases from J; bases unmatched to any gene: 12. Per germline, CDR1 LGHDT and CDR2 YNNKEL (reference sequence).

The gene calls are TRBV19 and TRBJ2-1; 11 nucleotides align to TRBD1. The CDR3 spans 16 residues. Germline values: CDR1 LNHDA, CDR2 SQIVND (reference sequence). J was trimmed by 7 bases and V by 3 bases; bases with no gene match: 8. CDR3 loop: CASSIFGQGALNEQFF. In nucleotides, the CDR3 is TGTGCCAGTAGTATCTTCGGACAGGGGGCCTTGAATGAGCAGTTCTTC.

The chain has TRBV27 and TRBJ1-1; D ambiguous. V was shortened by 6 bases and J by 1 base, with 9 bases between the two germline ends. Looked up from germline, CDR1 is MNHEY and CDR2 is SMNVEV (reference sequence). The CDR3 is made up of 13 amino acids. Written as DNA, the CDR3 is TGTGCCAGCAGCCTGCGCGGGAACACTGAAGCTTTCTTT. This codes for CASSLRGNTEAFF.

The V call is TRBV5-1, the J call TRBJ1-4; possibly TRBD1 for D (6 bases). Germline V gene lookup returns CDR1 SGHRS and CDR2 YFSETQ. This CDR3 region has 16 residues. The V end was cut by 0 bases, the J end by 5 bases, with 14 bases between. CDR3 residues: CASSLALAGANEKLFF. In nucleotides, the CDR3 is TGCGCCAGCAGCTTGGCGTTGGCAGGGGCCAATGAAAAACTGTTTTTT.

The chain employs TRBV10-3 and TRBJ1-2; D unclear. V was trimmed by 0 bases and J by 10 bases, leaving 6 bases between them. CDR1 is ENHRY and CDR2 is SYGVKD in the germline V gene. The CDR3 length is 11 residues. CDR3 DNA: TGTGCCATCAGTGAGTCCGGGGACTACACCTTC. Protein product: CAISESGDYTF.

The CDR3: CASSLQTGKNTEAFF. CDR3 nucleotide sequence: TGTGCCAGCAGCCTCCAGACAGGCAAGAACACTGAAGCTTTCTTT. The chain has TRBV7-9 and TRBJ1-1, with a weak D call TRBD1 (6 bases). V lost 5 bases and J lost 1, with 14 bases in between. The CDR3 has 15 amino acids. The germline CDR1 and CDR2 sequences are SEHNR and FQNEAQ (reference sequence). Supplemented by reference TRBV7-9 and TRBJ1-1, the full variable domain reads DTGVSQNPRHKITKRGQNVTFRCDPISEHNRLYWYRQTLGQGPEFLTYFQNEAQLEKSRLLSDRFSAERPKGSFSTLEIQRTEQGDSAMYLCASSLQTGKNTEAFFGQGTRLTVV.

The gene calls are TRBV9 and TRBJ2-7; 11 bases match TRBD1. The V gene's germline CDR1 is SGDLS and CDR2 YYNGEE. The CDR3 spans 16 residues. Losses at the gene ends were 4 bases for V and 7 bases for J; bases not matched to a gene: 13. The chain's CDR3 is CASSYSSGTGGVEQYF. Written as DNA, the CDR3 is TGTGCCAGCAGCTACTCTTCCGGGACAGGGGGTGTTGAGCAGTACTTC.

The gene calls are TRBV30 and TRBJ1-6; D is ambiguous. Germline V gene sequence: CDR1 GTSNPN, CDR2 SVGIG (reference sequence). The CDR3 runs 16 residues. The germline V and J ends were trimmed by 0 bases and 11 bases, with 20 bases remaining between them. CDR3 DNA sequence: TGTGCCTGGAGTGTAGGAGGGAATTTGGGGTCTCCACCCCTCCACTTT. This sequence encodes CAWSVGGNLGSPPLHF.

This chain connects TRBV6-5 to TRBJ1-1; D remains unclear. The CDR3 loop spans 15 amino acids. Between the trimmed V and J ends, which lost 2 bases and 3 bases, there was a span of 13 bases. The germline gives CDR1 MNHEY, CDR2 SVGAGI. The CDR3 region has the DNA TGTGCCAGCAGTTACAGTCGGCGCGCGGACACTGAAGCTTTCTTT. Residues: CASSYSRRADTEAFF.

The CDR3 nucleotides read TGTGCCAGCAGCGGCGGGGGCCGGTACGAGCAGTACTTC. Protein sequence: CASSGGGRYEQYF. The chain is built from TRBV7-2 and TRBJ2-7, with a tentative D call TRBD2 (7 bases). V was clipped by 5 bases and J by 4 bases, with 12 bases between them. The CDR3 runs 13 residues. Per germline, CDR1 SGHTA and CDR2 FQGNSA.

The V gene is TRBV7-9, the J gene TRBJ2-1, with 8 bases matching TRBD1. CDR3 size: 11 residues. Germline CDR1 SEHNR, CDR2 FQNEAQ (reference sequence). Trimming removed 3 bases from V and 12 bases from J; junction bases left unmatched: 1. This CDR3 reads CASSFTGGQFF. The CDR3 DNA follows: TGTGCCAGCAGCTTTACAGGGGGGCAGTTCTTC.

CDR3 sequence (DNA): TGCGCCAGCAGCCAAGCCGGGACAGGGAACTATGGCTACACCTTC. Its translation is CASSQAGTGNYGYTF. This chain connects TRBV4-3 to TRBJ1-2; 9 positions match TRBD1. Germline CDR1 reads LGHNA; CDR2 reads YSLEER. Trimming removed 1 base from V and 2 bases from J; junction bases left unmatched: 2. CDR3 length equals 15 residues.

This clone has only a few counts. The J gene is TRBJ2-5, the V gene TRBV18; D might be TRBD2 (6 bases). V shed 3 bases and J shed 5 bases, with 16 bases lying between them. This CDR3 contains 15 residues. CDR1 is KGHSH and CDR2 is LQKENI in the germline V gene. The CDR3 sequence is CASSPQWRAGETQYF. CDR3 bases: TGTGCCAGCTCACCCCAGTGGAGGGCAGGGGAGACCCAGTACTTC.